One sample yielded the 14 T cell receptor beta chains listed below, sequenced in a study of blood T cell repertoires in COVID-19. Using immunoSEQ multiplex PCR, the repertoire was profiled, and TCRdb retains in-frame clones only, with some absent. The sample records about 74,000 clones, around nine tenths being singletons. Sequenced input: peripheral blood. The receptors stem from a man aged 65-85 years with active or convalescent COVID-19.

V usage is TRBV28 and J usage is TRBJ2-7; 7 bases are a match to TRBD1. This CDR3 is 13 amino acids long. V lost 6 bases, J lost 5 bases, and 7 bases stayed unmatched. Per germline, CDR1 MDHEN and CDR2 SYDVKM. CDR3 in amino acids: CASSLQGLDEQYF. The DNA for the CDR3 is TGTGCCAGCAGCTTACAGGGGCTTGACGAGCAGTACTTC.

The CDR3 protein is CSVEAQGGWNTGELFF. The CDR3 DNA reads TGCAGCGTTGAGGCCCAGGGAGGTTGGAACACCGGGGAGCTGTTTTTT. J is TRBJ2-2 and V is TRBV29-1; D possibly corresponds to TRBD2 (6 bases). V gave up 3 bases and J gave up 1 base, with 15 bases separating them. The CDR3 runs 16 residues. Germline loops: CDR1 SQVTM, CDR2 ANQGSEA.

The chain has TRBV29-1 and TRBJ2-7; the D is unclear. Looked up from germline, CDR1 is SQVTM and CDR2 is ANQGSEA. V was cut by 4 bases and J by 0 bases, with 10 bases left in between. The CDR3 extends over 13 amino acids. The CDR3 nucleotides are TGCAGCGTTGGTGGCAGTACCTCCTACGAGCAGTACTTC. Amino acid sequence: CSVGGSTSYEQYF.

This chain joins TRBV3-1 (or the pseudogene TRBV3-2) and TRBJ2-3, with D unresolved. Between the trimmed V and J ends, which lost 2 bases and 2 bases, there was a span of 5 bases. There are 13 residues in the CDR3. Germline values: CDR1 LGHDT, CDR2 YNNKEL (reference sequence). The CDR3 region has the DNA TGTGCCAGCAGCCAACTTTCCACAGATACGCAGTATTTT. Protein product: CASSQLSTDTQYF.

CDR3 sequence (DNA): TGTGCCAGCTCCGAGGGGACTTTCTATGGCTACACCTTC. Translation gives CASSEGTFYGYTF. The rearrangement links TRBV6-4 to TRBJ1-2, with D possibly matching TRBD1 (5 bases). V was trimmed by 8 bases and J by 4 bases, leaving 14 bases between them. This CDR3 spans 13 amino acids. Germline V gene sequence: CDR1 MRHNA, CDR2 SNTAGT.

The rearrangement links TRBV6-5 to TRBJ1-1, with 8 bases that match TRBD1. Germline V gene data show CDR1 as MNHEY and CDR2 as SVGAGI. The CDR3 spans 11 residues. The V and J ends lost 10 bases and 6 bases, in that order; junction bases with no gene match: 4. DNA of the CDR3: TGTGCCACCGTACAGGGGGCTGAAGCTTTCTTT. It encodes CATVQGAEAFF.

The chain employs TRBV5-1 and TRBJ1-2; 8 bases map to TRBD1. Germline-derived CDR1 and CDR2 are SGHRS and YFSETQ. With 0 bases clipped from V and 0 bases from J, the junction kept 4 bases outside the gene matches. CDR3 length equals 16 residues. The chain's CDR3 is CASSLEGTGANYGYTF. CDR3 nucleotides: TGCGCCAGCAGCTTGGAAGGGACAGGAGCTAACTATGGCTACACCTTC.

This clone was seen more than once but under ten times. The CDR3 nucleotides are TGTGCCAGCAGCCCTCGGCTAGCCCTCAAAGGGAGTGAGCAGTTCTTC. Its protein product is CASSPRLALKGSEQFF. The V and J genes are TRBV2 and TRBJ2-1; D perhaps matches TRBD2 (5 bases). The CDR3 totals 16 residues. CDR1 SNHLY and CDR2 FYNNEI come from the germline V gene. Trimming left V 6 bases short and J 9 bases short, with 24 bases between.

The chain employs TRBV3-1 (or the pseudogene TRBV3-2) and TRBJ2-5, with 10 bases that match TRBD2. V lost 4 bases and J lost 2; bases outside the gene matches: 10. The length of the CDR3 is 17 residues. Per the germline V gene, CDR1 is LGHDT and CDR2 is YNNKEL (reference sequence). The CDR3 DNA reads as TGTGCCAGCAGCCGACTCTCTACTAGCGGGATACAAGAGACCCAGTACTTC. This sequence encodes CASSRLSTSGIQETQYF.

The chain recombines TRBV30 with TRBJ2-2; TRBD1 aligns across 9 bases. V lost 7 bases and J lost 6; bases outside the gene matches: 12. This CDR3 region has 15 residues. Germline CDR1 and CDR2: GTSNPN and SVGIG (reference sequence). CDR3 region: CASSTGTGYAGELFF. In nucleotides, the CDR3 is TGTGCCTCATCCACCGGGACAGGGTACGCCGGGGAGCTGTTTTTT.

The chain recombines TRBV5-4 with TRBJ2-1; 8 bases match TRBD1. Germline V gene data show CDR1 as SGHNT and CDR2 as YYREEE (reference sequence). The ends lost 5 bases at V and 4 bases at J; junction bases unmatched: 8. The CDR3 has 15 amino acids. As DNA, the CDR3 is TGTGCCAGCAGTCAGTCAGGGGGCCGATACAATGAGCAGTTCTTC. This gives the protein CASSQSGGRYNEQFF.

This chain joins TRBV18 and TRBJ1-2, with a tentative D call TRBD1 (5 bases). V gave up 4 bases and J gave up 6 bases, with 12 bases separating them. This CDR3 contains 13 residues. Germline-derived CDR1 and CDR2 are KGHSH and LQKENI. The CDR3 DNA reads TGTGCCAGCTCACGAACTAAAGGGGATGGCTACACCTTC. It specifies CASSRTKGDGYTF.

The chain is built from TRBV29-1 and TRBJ2-3; 7 nucleotides match TRBD2. There are 14 residues in the CDR3. CDR1 SQVTM and CDR2 ANQGSEA come from the germline V gene. V was clipped by 0 bases and J by 14 bases; unmatched bases: 14. Here the CDR3 DNA reads TGCAGCGTTGAAGAGACGTTTGTGGGAGGGCTGGGGTATTTT. Translating it yields CSVEETFVGGLGYF.

The J gene is TRBJ2-2, the V gene TRBV7-2; maybe TRBD1 (5 bases). The CDR3 extends over 14 amino acids. V was pared by 0 bases and J by 5 bases, with 7 bases between. The V gene's germline CDR1 is SGHTA and CDR2 FQGNSA. CDR3 in amino acids: CASSLAGRTGELFF. Here the CDR3 DNA reads TGTGCCAGCAGCTTAGCGGGGCGGACCGGGGAGCTGTTTTTT. Full variable domain (rest looked up from reference TRBV7-2 and TRBJ2-2): GAGVSQSPSNKVTEKGKDVELRCDPISGHTALYWYRQSLGQGLEFLIYFQGNSAPDKSGLPSDRFSAERTGGSVSTLTIQRTQQEDSAVYLCASSLAGRTGELFFGEGSRLTVL.